Below are 15 T cell receptor beta chains sequenced from a single sample in a study of liver allograft versus peripheral blood T cells. Study context: In transplanted livers, T cell receptor repertoires were compared with those found in the recipients' peripheral blood.

TCRdb reanalysed the reads using MiXCR and keeps one entry per CDR3 protein. The profile shows roughly 10,000 distinct CDR3 sequences, roughly 19% of them singletons. Receptors originate from a human patient who had a liver transplant. Some of the T cells might come from the graft donor.

This clonotype was detected only a few times. The chain uses TRBV30 and TRBJ1-4, with 7 nucleotides matching TRBD1. After removal of 3 bases from V and 7 bases from J, the junction contained 8 bases not matched to a gene. Germline CDR1 reads GTSNPN; CDR2 reads SVGIG (reference sequence). The CDR3 contains 14 residues. Written as DNA, the CDR3 is TGTGCCTGGAGCATACAGGGGAATGGTGAAAAACTGTTTTTT. Translation: CAWSIQGNGEKLFF.

Concerning this clonotype itself: Possible read error: a much larger clone is one base away. This rearrangement joins TRBV19 to TRBJ2-3, with 9 bases matching TRBD2. Germline CDR1 and CDR2: LNHDA and SQIVND (reference sequence). Unmatched junction bases numbered 2, after V lost 7 bases and J lost 3 bases. The CDR3 sequence is 13 residues long. CDR3 in amino acids: CASNTSGTDTQYF. For the CDR3, the DNA is TGTGCCAGTAACACTAGCGGGACAGATACGCAGTATTTT.

The chain combines TRBV2 with TRBJ1-5; D is unresolved. This CDR3 region has 13 residues. V lost 5 bases and J 3 bases, leaving 8 bases between the germline ends. Germline CDR1 SNHLY, CDR2 FYNNEI. CDR3 nucleotide sequence: TGTGCCAGCAGTCTCAGAATCAATCAGCCCCAGCATTTT. It yields the protein CASSLRINQPQHF. The entire variable domain, with the rest obtained from reference TRBV2 and TRBJ1-5, is as follows: EPEVTQTPSHQVTQMGQEVILRCVPISNHLYFYWYRQILGQKVEFLVSFYNNEISEKSEIFDDQFSVERPDGSNFTLKIRSTKLEDSAMYFCASSLRINQPQHFGDGTRLSIL.

The rearrangement links TRBV6-1 to TRBJ2-7, with no clear D. V shed 2 bases and J shed 4 bases, with 6 bases lying between them. Germline lookup yields CDR1 MNHNS and CDR2 SASEGT. This CDR3 has 12 amino acids. CDR3 loop: CASSERLYEQYF. CDR3 DNA: TGTGCCAGCAGTGAAAGGCTTTACGAGCAGTACTTC.

This clonotype is deemed medium-sized. The rearrangement uses TRBV6-1 and TRBJ1-1; 7 nucleotides match TRBD1. J lost 1 base, V lost 5 bases, and 4 bases had no gene match. Per the germline V gene, CDR1 is MNHNS and CDR2 is SASEGT. The CDR3 contains 14 residues. As DNA, the CDR3 is TGTGCCAGCAGTAACCGACAGGGGAACACTGAAGCTTTCTTT. Translating gives CASSNRQGNTEAFF.

In this sample, this clonotype turned up many times. V is TRBV6-5 and J is TRBJ2-7; D remains ambiguous. Germline CDR1 reads MNHEY; CDR2 reads SVGAGI. V was trimmed by 5 bases and J by 0 bases, leaving 17 bases between them. The CDR3 is 16 amino acids. CDR3 sequence (DNA): TGTGCCAGCAGTCGAGTTAAGCCGAGGATCTCCTACGAGCAGTACTTC. Translated, it gives CASSRVKPRISYEQYF.

This clonotype appeared a few times. The chain links TRBV20-1 to TRBJ1-4, with D tentatively TRBD1 (6 bases). Germline V gene data show CDR1 as DFQATT and CDR2 as SNEGSKA (reference sequence). The CDR3 totals 15 residues. Trimming removed 0 bases from V and 8 bases from J, with 16 bases in between. The CDR3 loop reads CSARDPGAGPEKLFF. Written as DNA, the CDR3 is TGCAGTGCTAGAGATCCAGGGGCAGGGCCCGAAAAACTGTTTTTT.

This clonotype was seen only a few times. V usage is TRBV28 and J usage is TRBJ2-7; 9 bases are shared with TRBD2. CDR1 and CDR2 (germline): MDHEN, SYDVKM. There are 15 residues in the CDR3. V dropped 4 bases and J dropped 11; count of bases not matched to a gene: 15. The CDR3, as DNA: TGTGCCAGCAGTTACCCTGGACTAGCGACCTCGAGCGAGTACTTC. This gives the protein CASSYPGLATSSEYF.

This clonotype is categorized as medium-sized. The rearrangement joins TRBV6-5 to TRBJ1-2; maybe TRBD1 (6 bases). Germline CDR1 reads MNHEY; CDR2 reads SVGAGI. The CDR3 is 15 residues long. The V end was cut by 4 bases, the J end by 8 bases, with 20 bases between. CDR3 region: CASSSTLDRSRGYTF. CDR3 DNA: TGTGCCAGCAGTTCCACCCTCGACAGGAGTCGCGGCTACACCTTC.

In the case of this clonotype: A much larger clonotype is one base distant, so this may be a read error. The rearrangement links TRBV10-3 to TRBJ2-5; unclear D gene. V was trimmed by 8 bases and J by 4 bases, leaving 8 bases between them. In germline, CDR1 is ENHRY, CDR2 SYGVKD. The CDR3 covers 11 residues. In nucleotides, the CDR3 is TGTGCCATCGGAGCGAGAGAGACCCAGTACTTC. Protein product: CAIGARETQYF.

In regard to this clonotype: Just one base apart from a much larger clone, this may be a read error. The chain employs TRBV9 and TRBJ2-2, with 9 nucleotides matching TRBD2. The CDR3 is 16 residues long. The germline gives CDR1 SGDLS, CDR2 YYNGEE. The CDR3 spells CASSQEAGGYTGGLFF. The CDR3 nucleotides are TGTGCCAGCAGCCAAGAGGCGGGGGGGTACACCGGGGGGCTGTTTTTT.

This chain connects TRBV19 to TRBJ2-7, with TRBD2 identical over 8 bases. This CDR3 is 15 amino acids long. The V gene end was trimmed by 5 bases and the J gene end by 3 bases; junction bases not matched to a gene: 9. Germline V gene lookup returns CDR1 LNHDA and CDR2 SQIVND (reference sequence). The CDR3 spells CASSARMREVYEQYF. The DNA of the CDR3 is TGTGCCAGTAGTGCCCGGATGCGGGAGGTCTACGAGCAGTACTTC.

There are a few counts of this clonotype. This chain connects TRBV28 to TRBJ2-7, with D perhaps assigned TRBD1 or TRBD2 (7 bases each). This CDR3 spans 14 amino acids. From germline, CDR1 is MDHEN and CDR2 SYDVKM. V gave up 6 bases and J gave up 5 bases, with 17 bases separating them. CDR3 sequence (DNA): TGTGCCAGCAGGAGCGGGACAGCACACAACGAGCAGTACTTC. Its protein product is CASRSGTAHNEQYF.

By its share, this clonotype is medium-sized. The rearrangement uses TRBV9 and TRBJ2-3; 8 nucleotides line up with TRBD2. CDR1 and CDR2 (germline): SGDLS, YYNGEE. The V and J ends lost 3 bases and 1 base, in that order; junction bases with no gene match: 4. CDR3 length equals 15 residues. CDR3 sequence reads: CASSGQAGGTDTQYF. CDR3 DNA: TGTGCCAGCAGCGGTCAAGCGGGGGGCACAGATACGCAGTATTTT. The whole variable domain, remainder taken from reference TRBV9 and TRBJ2-3, is DSGVTQTPKHLITATGQRVTLRCSPRSGDLSVYWYQQSLDQGLQFLIQYYNGEERAKGNILERFSAQQFPDLHSELNLSSLELGDSALYFCASSGQAGGTDTQYFGPGTRLTVL.

The CDR3 nucleotides read TGTGCCAGCAGCGTCCCGCGGGGGGGCCAAGAGACCCAGTACTTC. This translates into CASSVPRGGQETQYF. The chain recombines TRBV7-9 with TRBJ2-5; TRBD2 matches 9 bases. J was trimmed by 1 base and V by 5 bases; bases with no gene match: 5. The CDR3 runs to 15 residues. CDR1 is SEHNR, CDR2 FQNEAQ, per germline (reference sequence).